This entry lists 3 T cell receptor beta chains sequenced from one sample in a study of PD-1 blockade in classical Hodgkin lymphoma. Relapse after autologous stem cell transplantation occurred in every patient, and brentuximab vedotin exposure varied. This table comes from immunoSEQ multiplex PCR, and its TCRdb copy is limited to in-frame clones, with some not included. Of some 38,000 clones in the sample, 76% were seen once. This specimen was peripheral blood mononuclear cells (PBMCs), taken before the second cycle of nivolumab. The receptors shown here come from a human donor with classical Hodgkin lymphoma.

V usage is TRBV2 and J usage is TRBJ2-7; no definite D call. CDR1 is SNHLY and CDR2 is FYNNEI in the germline V gene. Trimming removed 7 bases at V and 0 bases at J, with 7 bases between. This CDR3 contains 12 residues. The CDR3, as DNA: TGTGCCAGCAAGGGCGACTCCTACGAGCAGTACTTC. Amino acids: CASKGDSYEQYF.

The chain carries TRBV30 and TRBJ2-2; TRBD1 agrees at 9 bases. Germline V gene lookup returns CDR1 GTSNPN and CDR2 SVGIG (reference sequence). J gave up 13 bases and V 3 bases, and 3 bases lay outside the gene matches. This CDR3 is 11 amino acids long. The CDR3 DNA is TGTGCCTGGAGAAACAGGGGGCGGCTGTTTTTT. Translated, it gives CAWRNRGRLFF.

The rearrangement uses TRBV13 and TRBJ1-1; D remains unclear. CDR3 length: 16 amino acids. Germline values: CDR1 PRHDT, CDR2 FYEKMQ (reference sequence). Trimming took off 6 bases at V and 1 base at J, with 18 bases between the two ends. The CDR3 region is CASRGIDEEENTEAFF. CDR3 coding DNA: TGTGCCAGCAGGGGTATTGATGAGGAGGAGAACACTGAAGCTTTCTTT.